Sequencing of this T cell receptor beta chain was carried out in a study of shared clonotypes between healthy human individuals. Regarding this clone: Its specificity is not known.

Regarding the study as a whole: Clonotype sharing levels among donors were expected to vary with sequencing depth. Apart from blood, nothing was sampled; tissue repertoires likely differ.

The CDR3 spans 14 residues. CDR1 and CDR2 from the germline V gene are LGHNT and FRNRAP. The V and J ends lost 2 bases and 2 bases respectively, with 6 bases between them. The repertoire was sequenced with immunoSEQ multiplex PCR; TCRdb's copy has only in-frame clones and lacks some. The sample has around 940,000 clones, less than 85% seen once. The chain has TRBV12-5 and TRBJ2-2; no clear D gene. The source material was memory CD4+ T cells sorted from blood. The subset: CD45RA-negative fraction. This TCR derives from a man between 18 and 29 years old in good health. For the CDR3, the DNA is TGTGCTAGTGGTTTGTGGCCTAACACCGGGGAGCTGTTTTTT. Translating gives CASGLWPNTGELFF.